A selection of T cell receptor beta chains follows, all from one sample in a study of Graves' ophthalmopathy and Graves' hyperthyroidism. MiXCR, run by TCRdb on the multiplex PCR reads, gives a single entry per CDR3 protein. This repertoire shows roughly 480,000 distinct CDR3 sequences, 13% to 15% found once; its top ten account for roughly 9.8%. What was sequenced was blood. The receptors originated from a woman aged 25 to 39 with Graves' ophthalmopathy. The CDR3 runs from the conserved cysteine through the conserved F or W. The D gene is left open where the match is weak. A row's size may be missing; if present it is once, few, many or a size class.

j_call,clone_size,d_call,v_call,cdr3_nt,cdr3_aa
TRBJ2-5,once,-,TRBV4-1,TGCGCCAGCAGCCACGACCCCCGGGTCACACAAGAGACCCAGTACTTC,CASSHDPRVTQETQYF
TRBJ2-5,many,-,TRBV28,TGTGCCAGCAGAGGGGCAGGGGAAAAGACCCAGTACTTC,CASRGAGEKTQYF
TRBJ2-7,many,TRBD1,TRBV15,TGTGCCACCAGCAGAGATACAGGGGGCTCCTACGAGCAGTACTTC,CATSRDTGGSYEQYF
TRBJ1-1,-,-,TRBV20-1,TGCAGTGCTAGAGATGAAGCGACCCAAACTTTCTTT,CSARDEATQTFF
TRBJ1-2,-,-,TRBV6-5,TGTGCCAGCAGTTCGCCAAGGGTCGGGTATGGCTACACCTTC,CASSSPRVGYGYTF
TRBJ2-2,many,-,TRBV29-1,TGCAGCGTTTGGCGGGGAAACACCGGGGAGCTGTTTTTT,CSVWRGNTGELFF
TRBJ2-5,many,-,TRBV12-3/TRBV12-4,TGTGCCAGCAGTTTAAGGGAGCCGGGGGCTAAGCTGGGGGAGACCCAGTACTTC,CASSLREPGAKLGETQYF
TRBJ1-1,-,-,TRBV29-1,TGCAGCGTTGGGGGACAATTTGAAGCTTTCTTT,CSVGGQFEAFF
TRBJ1-6,many,TRBD1,TRBV20-1,TGCAGTGCTAGAATCTCGACAGGGGAGTATAATTCACCCCTCCACTTT,CSARISTGEYNSPLHF
TRBJ2-2,-,TRBD2,TRBV3-1,TGTGCCAGCAGCCAACCTACTAGCGGGAGTCCCCCGAACACCGGGGAGCTGTTTTTT,CASSQPTSGSPPNTGELFF
TRBJ2-7,few,-,TRBV4-1,TGCGCCAGCAGCCAAGATTTAATTGTGGGTGCGCGAAGATACGAGCAGTACTTC,CASSQDLIVGARRYEQYF
TRBJ2-1,once,-,TRBV6-1,TGTGCCAGCAGTGAACGTGGACTCTCGCGACAGACCAAGTACTTC,CASSERGLSRQTKYF
TRBJ2-7,-,TRBD1,TRBV2,TGTGCCAGTCAGGGACAGGGGGCTTACGAGCAGTACTTC,CASQGQGAYEQYF
TRBJ1-1,once,-,TRBV11-2,TGTGCCAGCAGCCTACCCTACCTCCGGGACTTCTTTAACACTGAAGCTTTCTTT,CASSLPYLRDFFNTEAFF
TRBJ2-5,many,TRBD1,TRBV5-1,TGCGCCAGCAGCAAGCGACAGGGGGGACATCAAGAGACCCAGTACTTC,CASSKRQGGHQETQYF
TRBJ1-5,many,-,TRBV12-3/TRBV12-4,TGTGCCAGCAGTTTAGGGGGCAGGGACATAATTCAGCCCCAGCATTTT,CASSLGGRDIIQPQHF
TRBJ2-7,many,-,TRBV28,TGTGCCAGCAGTTCCCCGGCGCAGGGCGAGCAGTACTTC,CASSSPAQGEQYF
TRBJ1-5,many,-,TRBV30,TGTGCCTGGAGTTACAGGGACGATCAGCCCCAGCATTTT,CAWSYRDDQPQHF
TRBJ1-2,many,-,TRBV6-1,TGTGCCAGCGTGGGGTACTTCGGGGGCTACACCTTC,CASVGYFGGYTF
TRBJ2-5,many,-,TRBV11-2,TGTGCCAGCAGCTTAGCTAGGGGGGGGCAGTTGACCCAGTACTTC,CASSLARGGQLTQYF
TRBJ2-5,many,TRBD2,TRBV11-2,TGTGCCAGCAGCTTAGATTCCCCCGGACTAGCTGGGGAGACCCAGTACTTC,CASSLDSPGLAGETQYF
TRBJ2-5,few,-,TRBV7-9,TGTGCCAGCAGCTCCGAGCGGGACACGGGAGAGACCCAGTACTTC,CASSSERDTGETQYF
TRBJ1-2,many,-,TRBV27,TGTGCCAGCCCCCACTCCGCTAACTATGGCTACACCTTC,CASPHSANYGYTF
TRBJ1-2,many,TRBD1,TRBV12-3/TRBV12-4,TGTGCCAGCCGTTTGACAGGGGGCGGGATCTATGGCTACACCTTC,CASRLTGGGIYGYTF
TRBJ2-7,-,TRBD1,TRBV10-1,TGCGCCAGCGCCGGACAGGGAGGCGAGCAGTACTTC,CASAGQGGEQYF
TRBJ1-6,many,-,TRBV7-2,TGTGCCAGCAGCTTAGTCCGGAGAATCACCTATAATTCACCCCTCCACTTT,CASSLVRRITYNSPLHF
TRBJ2-7,many,TRBD2,TRBV11-2,TGTGCCAGCAGCTTAGCAGGAGCGGGGGACTACGAGCAGTACTTC,CASSLAGAGDYEQYF
TRBJ1-2,many,TRBD1,TRBV12-3/TRBV12-4,TGTGCCAGCACTCGAGGGACAGAGAACCCCTATGGCTACACCTTC,CASTRGTENPYGYTF
TRBJ1-5,many,TRBD1,TRBV6-5,TGTGCCAGCAGTTACTCGGGACAGGGACAGCCCCAGCATTTT,CASSYSGQGQPQHF
TRBJ2-2,many,-,TRBV5-1,TGCGCCAGCAGGCCTAGGGAAACCGGGGAGCTGTTTTTT,CASRPRETGELFF
TRBJ1-2,many,-,TRBV7-6,TGTGCCAGCAGCTTAGAGTTCGGGGCTGGCTACACCTTC,CASSLEFGAGYTF
TRBJ2-7,-,-,TRBV27,TGTGCCAGCGGTCTCAGGTTCCCCTACGAGCAGTACTTC,CASGLRFPYEQYF
TRBJ2-7,many,-,TRBV27,TGTGCCAGCAGTCCCCCGGGGGCCGTTGTGGGCGAGCAGTACTTC,CASSPPGAVVGEQYF
TRBJ2-2,many,-,TRBV5-1,TGCGCCAGCAGCTTGGTACAGGTTGAGGGATACGGGGAGCTGTTTTTT,CASSLVQVEGYGELFF
TRBJ2-7,many,-,TRBV30,TGTGCCTGGAGTGTACGACGACTCAGGATTAGCTCCTACGAGCAGTACTTC,CAWSVRRLRISSYEQYF
TRBJ2-5,many,TRBD2,TRBV20-1,TGCAGTGCTAGGCGGGGGGCCGAGACCCAGTACTTC,CSARRGAETQYF
TRBJ2-7,-,-,TRBV28,TGTGCCAGCAGTTTTGACCGACCTTCTAGGTACGAGCAGTACTTC,CASSFDRPSRYEQYF
TRBJ1-2,many,-,TRBV29-1,TGCAGCGTCTACAGGGAGACAGACTATGGCTACACCTTC,CSVYRETDYGYTF
TRBJ2-5,many,TRBD2,TRBV10-3,TGTGCCATCAGTGCTGTGCTAGCGGAAGAGACCCAGTACTTC,CAISAVLAEETQYF
TRBJ2-4,-,-,TRBV4-1,TGCGCCAGCAGCCAAGCCCGCGGGACAGAAATGAAGTACTTC,CASSQARGTEMKYF
TRBJ2-7,many,-,TRBV20-1,TGCAGTGCTAGTAAGGCGGTTGGTTACTACGAGCAGTACTTC,CSASKAVGYYEQYF
TRBJ1-5,-,-,TRBV12-3/TRBV12-4,TGTGCCAGCAGTTTAGCCCCCGGGACAAATCAGCCCCAGCATTTT,CASSLAPGTNQPQHF
TRBJ2-7,many,-,TRBV20-1,TGCAGTGCTGAGAGTCCTCGGCGAACCTACGAGCAGTACTTC,CSAESPRRTYEQYF
TRBJ2-5,-,TRBD2,TRBV7-6,TGTGCCAGCAGCTTAGCGCGGGGGGGGCCCGAGACCCAGTACTTC,CASSLARGGPETQYF
TRBJ2-7,-,-,TRBV6-1,TGTGCCAGCAGTCCCAACAGCGATGGCGAGCAGTACTTC,CASSPNSDGEQYF
TRBJ2-7,many,TRBD2,TRBV28,TGTGCCAGCAGTTTTGGAGCGGGAGAGGGGTACGAGCAGTACTTC,CASSFGAGEGYEQYF
TRBJ2-7,many,-,TRBV11-3,TGTGCCAGCAGCTTAGTTGGCGGGTGGAGCTCCTACGAGCAGTACTTC,CASSLVGGWSSYEQYF